Below, one T cell receptor (beta chain) is given with its context. The data derive from a study of shared clonotypes between healthy human individuals. TCRdb keeps only in-frame clones here, not all; method: immunoSEQ multiplex PCR. The sample records roughly 500,000 clones, more than 95% being singletons. Material: naive CD4+ T cells sorted from blood. Subset of the sample: CD45RA+ positively selected. This TCR was sampled from a woman in her twenties or thirties in good health.

Here the CDR3 reads CASSRGEDTEAFF. CDR3 in DNA: TGTGCCAGCTCCAGGGGGGAAGACACTGAAGCTTTCTTT. This sequence joins TRBV18 and TRBJ1-1, with 7 positions matching TRBD1. J was trimmed by 3 bases and V by 6 bases; bases with no gene match: 4. The CDR3 length is 13 residues. Germline loops: CDR1 KGHSH, CDR2 LQKENI.